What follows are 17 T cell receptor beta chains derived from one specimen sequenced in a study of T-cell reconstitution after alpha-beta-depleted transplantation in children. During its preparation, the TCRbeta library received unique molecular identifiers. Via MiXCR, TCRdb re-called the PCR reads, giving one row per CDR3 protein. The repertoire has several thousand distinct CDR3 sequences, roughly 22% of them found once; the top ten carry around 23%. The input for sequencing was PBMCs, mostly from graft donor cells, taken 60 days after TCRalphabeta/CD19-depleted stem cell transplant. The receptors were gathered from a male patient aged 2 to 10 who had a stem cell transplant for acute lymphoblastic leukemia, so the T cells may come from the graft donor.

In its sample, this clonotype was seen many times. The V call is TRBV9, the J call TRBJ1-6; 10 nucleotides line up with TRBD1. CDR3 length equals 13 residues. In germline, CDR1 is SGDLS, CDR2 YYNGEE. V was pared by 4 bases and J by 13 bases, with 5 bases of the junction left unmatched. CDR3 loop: CASSPRQGAPLHF. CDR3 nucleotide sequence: TGTGCCAGCAGCCCCAGACAGGGGGCGCCCCTCCACTTT.

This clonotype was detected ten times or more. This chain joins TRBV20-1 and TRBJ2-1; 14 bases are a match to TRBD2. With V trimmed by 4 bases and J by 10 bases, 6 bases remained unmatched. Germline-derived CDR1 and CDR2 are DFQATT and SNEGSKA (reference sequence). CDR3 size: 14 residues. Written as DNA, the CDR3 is TGCAGTGCTATGGGACTAGCGGGAGCGGGGGAGCAGTTCTTC. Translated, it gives CSAMGLAGAGEQFF.

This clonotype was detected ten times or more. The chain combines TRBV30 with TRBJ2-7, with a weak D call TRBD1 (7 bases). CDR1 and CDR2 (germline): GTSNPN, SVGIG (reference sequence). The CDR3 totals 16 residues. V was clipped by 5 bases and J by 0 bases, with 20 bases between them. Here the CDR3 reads CAWYKLTGRSSYEQYF. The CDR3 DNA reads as TGTGCCTGGTATAAATTGACAGGGAGGAGCTCCTACGAGCAGTACTTC.

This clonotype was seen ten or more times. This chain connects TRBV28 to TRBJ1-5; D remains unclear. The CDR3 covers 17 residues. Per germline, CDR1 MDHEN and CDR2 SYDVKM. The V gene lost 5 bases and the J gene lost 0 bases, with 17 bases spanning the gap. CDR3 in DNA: TGTGCCAGCAGTCCGTATCTCCGGGCGGATAGCAATCAGCCCCAGCATTTT. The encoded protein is CASSPYLRADSNQPQHF.

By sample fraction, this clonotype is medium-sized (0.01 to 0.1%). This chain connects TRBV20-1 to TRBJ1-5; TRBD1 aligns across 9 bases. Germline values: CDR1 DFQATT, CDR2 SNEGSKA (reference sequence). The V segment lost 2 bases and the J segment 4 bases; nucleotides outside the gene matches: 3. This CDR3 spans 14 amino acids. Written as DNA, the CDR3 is TGCAGTGCTAGAAGTGGACAGGGGAATCAGCCCCAGCATTTT. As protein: CSARSGQGNQPQHF.

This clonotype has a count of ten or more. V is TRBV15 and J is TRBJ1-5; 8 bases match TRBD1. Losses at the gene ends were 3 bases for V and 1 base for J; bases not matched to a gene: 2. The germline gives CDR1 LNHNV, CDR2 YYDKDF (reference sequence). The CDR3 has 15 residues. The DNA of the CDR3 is TGTGCCACCAGCAGGGGGACAGGCAGCAATCAGCCCCAGCATTTT. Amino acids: CATSRGTGSNQPQHF.

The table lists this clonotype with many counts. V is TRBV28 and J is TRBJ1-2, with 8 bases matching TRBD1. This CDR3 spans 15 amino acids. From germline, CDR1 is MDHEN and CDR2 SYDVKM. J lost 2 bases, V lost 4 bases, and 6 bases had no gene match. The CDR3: CASSYSSGGNYGYTF. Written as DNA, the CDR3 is TGTGCCAGCAGTTATTCGTCAGGGGGCAACTATGGCTACACCTTC.

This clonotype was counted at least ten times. This CDR3 is CASSPRVAGAVTDTQYF. CDR3 nucleotides: TGTGCCAGCTCACCAAGGGTAGCGGGGGCTGTCACAGATACGCAGTATTTT. The chain couples TRBV18 to TRBJ2-3, with 9 bases fitting TRBD2. Per germline, CDR1 KGHSH and CDR2 LQKENI. Trimming at V came to 2 bases and at J to 2 bases, leaving 8 bases not matched to a gene. The CDR3 length is 17 residues.

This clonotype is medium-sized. CDR3 DNA: TGTGCCAGCAGCTTAACTCACTCCTACGAGCAGTACTTC. It translates to CASSLTHSYEQYF. The chain carries TRBV7-9 and TRBJ2-7, with unresolved D. CDR1 is SEHNR, CDR2 FQNEAQ, per germline (reference sequence). Between the trimmed V and J ends, which lost 2 bases and 0 bases, there was a span of 5 bases. The CDR3 contains 13 residues.

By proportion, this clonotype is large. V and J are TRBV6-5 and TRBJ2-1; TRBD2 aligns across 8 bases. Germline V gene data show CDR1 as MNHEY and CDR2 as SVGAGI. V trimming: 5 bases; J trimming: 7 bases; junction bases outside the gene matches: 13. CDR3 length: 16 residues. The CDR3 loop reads CASSPPVPGLENEQFF. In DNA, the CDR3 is TGTGCCAGCAGTCCTCCTGTCCCGGGACTAGAGAATGAGCAGTTCTTC.

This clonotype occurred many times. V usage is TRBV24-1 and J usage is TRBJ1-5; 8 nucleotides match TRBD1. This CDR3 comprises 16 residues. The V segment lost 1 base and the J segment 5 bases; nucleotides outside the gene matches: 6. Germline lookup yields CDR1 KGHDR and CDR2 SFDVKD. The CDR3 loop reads CATSDFNDRGYQPQHF. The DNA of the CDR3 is TGTGCCACCAGTGATTTTAACGACAGGGGATATCAGCCCCAGCATTTT.

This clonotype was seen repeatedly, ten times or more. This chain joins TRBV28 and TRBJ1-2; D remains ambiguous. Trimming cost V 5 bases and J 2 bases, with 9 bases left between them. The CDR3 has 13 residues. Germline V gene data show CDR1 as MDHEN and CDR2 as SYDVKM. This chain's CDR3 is CASSMTENYGYTF. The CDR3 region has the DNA TGTGCCAGCAGTATGACCGAAAACTATGGCTACACCTTC.

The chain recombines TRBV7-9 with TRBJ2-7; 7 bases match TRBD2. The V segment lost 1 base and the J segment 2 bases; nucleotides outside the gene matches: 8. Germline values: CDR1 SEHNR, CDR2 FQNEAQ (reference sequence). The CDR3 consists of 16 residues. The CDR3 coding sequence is TGTGCCAGCAGCTTAGTCGAGGCGGGAGACCCCTACGAGCAGTACTTC. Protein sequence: CASSLVEAGDPYEQYF.

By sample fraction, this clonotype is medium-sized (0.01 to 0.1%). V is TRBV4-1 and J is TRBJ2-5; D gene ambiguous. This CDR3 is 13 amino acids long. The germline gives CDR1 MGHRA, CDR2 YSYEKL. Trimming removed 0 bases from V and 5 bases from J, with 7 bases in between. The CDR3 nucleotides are TGCGCCAGCAGCCAAGATTGGGGTGAGACCCAGTACTTC. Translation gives CASSQDWGETQYF.

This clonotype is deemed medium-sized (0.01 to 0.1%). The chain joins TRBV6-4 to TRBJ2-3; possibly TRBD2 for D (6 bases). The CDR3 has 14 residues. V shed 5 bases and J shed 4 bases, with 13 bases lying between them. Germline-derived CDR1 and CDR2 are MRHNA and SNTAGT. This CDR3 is CASSPGEGPDTQYF. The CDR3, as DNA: TGTGCCAGCAGTCCGGGAGAGGGTCCAGATACGCAGTATTTT.

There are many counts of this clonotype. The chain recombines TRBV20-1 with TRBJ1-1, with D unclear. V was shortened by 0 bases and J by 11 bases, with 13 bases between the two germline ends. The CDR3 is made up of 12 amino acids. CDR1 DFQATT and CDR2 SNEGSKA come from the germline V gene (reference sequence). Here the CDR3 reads CSAREHGVVAFF. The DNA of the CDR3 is TGCAGTGCTAGAGAACACGGGGTGGTGGCTTTCTTT.

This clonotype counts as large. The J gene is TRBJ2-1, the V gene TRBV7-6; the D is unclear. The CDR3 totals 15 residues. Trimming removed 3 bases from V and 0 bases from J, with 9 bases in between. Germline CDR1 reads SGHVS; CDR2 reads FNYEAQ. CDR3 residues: CASSFVPSSYNEQFF. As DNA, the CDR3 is TGTGCCAGCAGCTTCGTCCCGAGCTCCTACAATGAGCAGTTCTTC.